This paragraph reports one T cell receptor beta chain. Original methodology: Owing to the provision of junction-only sequences devoid of quality scores by immunoSEQ, filtering differed. The protocol was immunoSEQ multiplex PCR, while the TCRdb copy is restricted to in-frame clones and leaves out a portion. D and trimming come from the DNA, and the V and J calls and clone size come from that table. Of around 1.9 million clones listed, 90% to 95% are singletons. CDR3 size: 12 residues. V was cut by 4 bases and J by 5 bases, with 9 bases left in between. Germline V gene data show CDR1 as SGHKS and CDR2 as YYEKEE (reference sequence). The data were obtained in a study of shared clonotypes between healthy human individuals. Positive CCR7 selection of CD45RO-negative cells yielded the naive CD8 cells, and terminally differentiated effector memory CD45RA+ cells were excluded. All donors were healthy HIV-negative adults lacking recent acute infections or vaccinations.

The V call is TRBV5-5, the J call TRBJ2-5, with D tentatively TRBD1 or TRBD2 (5 bases each). Input material: naive CD8+ T cells from PBMCs. This sequence originates from a man between 18 and 29 years old in good health. Some clones in this sample may be carry-over from other donors' samples. The CDR3 here is CASSGTWETQYF. CDR3 nucleotide sequence: TGTGCCAGCAGCGGGACGTGGGAGACCCAGTACTTC.